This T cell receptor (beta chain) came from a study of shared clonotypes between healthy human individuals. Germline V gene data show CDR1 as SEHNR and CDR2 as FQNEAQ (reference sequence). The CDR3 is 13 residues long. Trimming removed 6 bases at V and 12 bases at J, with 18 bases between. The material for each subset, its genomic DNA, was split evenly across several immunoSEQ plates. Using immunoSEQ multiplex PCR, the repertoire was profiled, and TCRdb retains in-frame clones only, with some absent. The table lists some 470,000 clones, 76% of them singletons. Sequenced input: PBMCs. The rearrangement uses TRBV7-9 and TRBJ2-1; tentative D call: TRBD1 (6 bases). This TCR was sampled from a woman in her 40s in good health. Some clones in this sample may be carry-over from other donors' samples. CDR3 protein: CASSLAGALGQFF. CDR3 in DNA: TGTGCCAGCAGTCTCGCAGGGGCCTTAGGGCAGTTCTTC.